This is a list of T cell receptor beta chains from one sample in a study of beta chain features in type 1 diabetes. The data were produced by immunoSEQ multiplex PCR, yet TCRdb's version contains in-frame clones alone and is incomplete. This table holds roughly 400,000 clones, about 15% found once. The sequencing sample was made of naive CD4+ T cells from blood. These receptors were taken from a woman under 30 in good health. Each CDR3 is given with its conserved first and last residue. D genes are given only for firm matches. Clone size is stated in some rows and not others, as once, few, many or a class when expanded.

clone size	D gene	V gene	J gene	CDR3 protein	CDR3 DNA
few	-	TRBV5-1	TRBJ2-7	CASSSTPQASGYEQYF	TGCGCCAGCAGCTCTACCCCCCAGGCGAGTGGCTACGAGCAGTACTTC
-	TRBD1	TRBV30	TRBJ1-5	CAWSQTGGSQPQHF	TGTGCCTGGAGTCAGACAGGGGGCTCACAGCCCCAGCATTTT
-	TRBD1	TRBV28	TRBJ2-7	CASIPGQVISYEQYF	TGTGCCAGCATTCCGGGACAGGTGATCTCCTACGAGCAGTACTTC
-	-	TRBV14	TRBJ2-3	CASSQVQVSATQYF	TGTGCCAGCAGCCAAGTGCAGGTTTCAGCAACGCAGTATTTT
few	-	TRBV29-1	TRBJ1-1	CSVGPSNTEAFF	TGCAGCGTTGGGCCCTCGAACACTGAAGCTTTCTTT
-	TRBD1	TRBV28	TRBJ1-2	CASSSGQGHYGYTF	TGTGCCAGCAGTTCCGGACAGGGGCACTATGGCTACACCTTC
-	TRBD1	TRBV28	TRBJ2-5	CASRPGTGGVGETQYF	TGTGCCAGCAGGCCCGGGACAGGGGGTGTGGGTGAGACCCAGTACTTC
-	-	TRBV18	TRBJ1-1	CASSPDRFMNTEAFF	TGTGCCAGCTCGCCCGACAGGTTCATGAACACTGAAGCTTTCTTT
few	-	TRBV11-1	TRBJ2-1	CASSLGGLQFF	TGTGCCAGCAGCTTAGGCGGGTTACAGTTCTTC
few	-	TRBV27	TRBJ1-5	CASRVVGRGSNQPQHF	TGTGCCAGCAGGGTAGTGGGGAGAGGTAGCAATCAGCCCCAGCATTTT
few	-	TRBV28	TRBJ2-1	CASSPAGKYNEQFF	TGTGCCAGCTCCCCGGCAGGGAAATACAATGAGCAGTTCTTC
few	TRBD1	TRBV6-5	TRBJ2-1	CASSYGWDRVVEQFF	TGTGCCAGCAGTTACGGTTGGGACAGGGTCGTTGAGCAGTTCTTC
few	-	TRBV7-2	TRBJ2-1	CASSQRPVGAWNEQFF	TGTGCCAGCAGCCAGAGACCCGTGGGGGCATGGAATGAGCAGTTCTTC
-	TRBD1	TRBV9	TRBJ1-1	CASSPRTGGNTEAFF	TGTGCCAGCAGCCCCCGGACAGGGGGGAACACTGAAGCTTTCTTT
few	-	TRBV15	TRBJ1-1	CATSRDTSSTEAFF	TGTGCCACCAGCAGAGACACGTCGAGCACTGAAGCTTTCTTT
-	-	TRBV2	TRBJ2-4	CASSELAKNIQYF	TGTGCCAGCAGTGAACTAGCCAAAAACATTCAGTACTTC
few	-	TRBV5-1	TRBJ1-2	CASSLDTGYYGYTF	TGCGCCAGCAGCTTGGATACAGGCTACTATGGCTACACCTTC
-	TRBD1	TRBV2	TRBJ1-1	CASSSPPTQGLNTEAFF	TGTGCCAGCAGTTCACCCCCCACACAGGGGCTGAACACTGAAGCTTTCTTT
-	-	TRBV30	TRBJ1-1	CAWTGSGYEAFF	TGTGCCTGGACCGGGAGCGGCTATGAAGCTTTCTTT
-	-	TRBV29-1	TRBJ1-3	CSAGQAGNTIYF	TGCAGCGCTGGACAAGCTGGAAACACCATATATTTT
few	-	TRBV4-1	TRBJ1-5	CASSQDGGQGNQPQHF	TGCGCCAGCAGCCAAGATGGGGGCCAGGGCAATCAGCCCCAGCATTTT
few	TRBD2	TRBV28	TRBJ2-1	CATLLAGGAYNEQFF	TGTGCCACCCTATTAGCGGGAGGCGCCTACAATGAGCAGTTCTTC
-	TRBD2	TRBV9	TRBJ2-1	CASSVVTSGSYNEQFF	TGTGCCAGCAGCGTGGTTACTAGCGGGTCCTACAATGAGCAGTTCTTC
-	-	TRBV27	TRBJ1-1	CASSLRKNTEAFF	TGTGCCAGCAGTTTGCGAAAAAACACTGAAGCTTTCTTT
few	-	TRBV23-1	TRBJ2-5	CASSLRPSSRGGQETQYF	TGCGCCAGCAGTCTCCGACCCTCTAGCAGGGGCGGGCAAGAGACCCAGTACTTC
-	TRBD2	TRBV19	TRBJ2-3	CATGLGVDTQYF	TGTGCCACCGGACTAGGGGTTGATACGCAGTATTTT
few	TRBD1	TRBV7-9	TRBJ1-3	CASSLRLTGTGNTIYF	TGTGCCAGCAGCCTTCGGTTGACAGGGACTGGAAACACCATATATTTT
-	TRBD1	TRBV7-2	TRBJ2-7	CASSHAGTDVYEQYF	TGTGCCAGCAGCCACGCCGGGACAGATGTCTACGAGCAGTACTTC
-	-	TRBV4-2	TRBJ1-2	CASSREGNYGYTF	TGTGCCAGCAGCCGCGAGGGCAACTATGGCTACACCTTC
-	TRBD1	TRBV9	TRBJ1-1	CASSVAGGVTEAFF	TGTGCCAGCAGCGTAGCAGGGGGCGTCACTGAAGCTTTCTTT
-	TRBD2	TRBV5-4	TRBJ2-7	CASRPVAGPYEQYF	TGTGCCAGCAGACCTGTAGCGGGACCCTACGAGCAGTACTTC
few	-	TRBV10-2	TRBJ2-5	CAREETQYF	TGCGCCAGGGAGGAGACCCAGTACTTC
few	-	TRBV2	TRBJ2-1	CASSADSYEQFF	TGTGCCAGCAGTGCGGACAGCTATGAGCAGTTCTTC
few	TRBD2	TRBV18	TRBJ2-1	CASSPGLAGGNEQFF	TGTGCCAGCTCACCCGGACTAGCGGGAGGGAATGAGCAGTTCTTC
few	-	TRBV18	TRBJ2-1	CASSPPSFNEQFF	TGTGCCAGCTCACCACCGAGTTTCAATGAGCAGTTCTTC
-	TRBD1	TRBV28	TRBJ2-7	CASISAQGAYEQYF	TGTGCCAGCATCTCGGCGCAGGGGGCCTACGAGCAGTACTTC